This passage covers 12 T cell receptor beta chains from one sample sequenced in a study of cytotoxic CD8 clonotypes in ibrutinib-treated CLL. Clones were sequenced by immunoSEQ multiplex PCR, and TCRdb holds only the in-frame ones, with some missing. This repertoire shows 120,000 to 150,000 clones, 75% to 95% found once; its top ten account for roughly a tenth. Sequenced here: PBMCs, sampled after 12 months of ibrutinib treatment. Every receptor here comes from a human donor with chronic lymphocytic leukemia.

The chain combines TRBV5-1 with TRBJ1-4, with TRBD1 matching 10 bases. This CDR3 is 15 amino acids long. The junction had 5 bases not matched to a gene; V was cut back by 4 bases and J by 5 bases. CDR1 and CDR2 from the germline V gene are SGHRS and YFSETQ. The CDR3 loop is CASSAGQGRNEKLFF. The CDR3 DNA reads TGCGCCAGCAGCGCGGGACAGGGGCGAAATGAAAAACTGTTTTTT.

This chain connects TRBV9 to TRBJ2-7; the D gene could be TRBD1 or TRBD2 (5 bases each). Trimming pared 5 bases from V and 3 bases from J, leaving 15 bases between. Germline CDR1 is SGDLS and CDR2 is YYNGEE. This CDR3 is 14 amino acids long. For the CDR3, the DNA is TGTGCCAGCAGTTCACAGGTTGAGGGCTACGAGCAGTACTTC. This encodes CASSSQVEGYEQYF.

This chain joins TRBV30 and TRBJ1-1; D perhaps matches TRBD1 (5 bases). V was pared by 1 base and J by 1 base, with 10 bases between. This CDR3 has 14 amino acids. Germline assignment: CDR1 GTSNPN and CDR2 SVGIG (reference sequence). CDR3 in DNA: TGTGCCTGGAGTGGTCAGGGAGGGAACACTGAAGCTTTCTTT. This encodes CAWSGQGGNTEAFF.

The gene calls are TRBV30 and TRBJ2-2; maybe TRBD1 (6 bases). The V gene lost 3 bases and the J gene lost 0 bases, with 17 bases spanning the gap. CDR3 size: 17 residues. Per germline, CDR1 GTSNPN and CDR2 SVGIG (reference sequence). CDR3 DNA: TGTGCCTGGAGGGACGACGCAGGGGTGACGAACACCGGGGAGCTGTTTTTT. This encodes CAWRDDAGVTNTGELFF.

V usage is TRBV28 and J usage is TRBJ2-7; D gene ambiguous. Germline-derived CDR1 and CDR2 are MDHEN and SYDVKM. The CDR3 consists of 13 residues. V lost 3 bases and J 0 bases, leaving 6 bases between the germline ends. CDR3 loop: CASSFFNSYEQYF. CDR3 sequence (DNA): TGTGCCAGCAGTTTTTTTAACTCCTACGAGCAGTACTTC. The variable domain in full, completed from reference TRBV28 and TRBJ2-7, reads DVKVTQSSRYLVKRTGEKVFLECVQDMDHENMFWYRQDPGLGLRLIYFSYDVKMKEKGDIPEGYSVSREKKERFSLILESASTNQTSMYLCASSFFNSYEQYFGPGTRLTVT.

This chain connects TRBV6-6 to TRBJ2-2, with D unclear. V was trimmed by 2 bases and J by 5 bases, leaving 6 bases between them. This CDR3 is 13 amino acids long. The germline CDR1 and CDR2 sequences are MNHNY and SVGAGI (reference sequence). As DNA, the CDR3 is TGTGCCAGCAGTTACGGTGGAACCGGGGAGCTGTTTTTT. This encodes CASSYGGTGELFF.

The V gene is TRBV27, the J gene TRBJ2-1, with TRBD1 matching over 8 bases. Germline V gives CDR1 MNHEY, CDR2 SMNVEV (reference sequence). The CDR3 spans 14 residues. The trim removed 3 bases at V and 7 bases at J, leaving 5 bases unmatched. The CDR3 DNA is TGTGCCAGCAGTTTGGGACAGGAAAATAATGAGCAGTTCTTC. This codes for CASSLGQENNEQFF.

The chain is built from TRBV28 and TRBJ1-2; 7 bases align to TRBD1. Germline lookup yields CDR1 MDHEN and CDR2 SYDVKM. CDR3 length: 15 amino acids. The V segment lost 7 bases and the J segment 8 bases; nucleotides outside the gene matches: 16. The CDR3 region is CASISRNRGTWGYTF. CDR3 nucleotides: TGTGCCAGCATCTCTCGGAACAGGGGTACCTGGGGCTACACCTTC.

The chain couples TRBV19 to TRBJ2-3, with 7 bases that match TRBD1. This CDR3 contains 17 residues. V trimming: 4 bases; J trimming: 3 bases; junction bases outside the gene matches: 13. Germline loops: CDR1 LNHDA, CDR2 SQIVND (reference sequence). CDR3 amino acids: CASSTLLDRKGTDTQYF. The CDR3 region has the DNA TGTGCCAGTAGTACCCTCTTGGACAGGAAGGGTACAGATACGCAGTATTTT. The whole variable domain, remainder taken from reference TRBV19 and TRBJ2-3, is DGGITQSPKYLFRKEGQNVTLSCEQNLNHDAMYWYRQDPGQGLRLIYYSQIVNDFQKGDIAEGYSVSREKKESFPLTVTSAQKNPTAFYLCASSTLLDRKGTDTQYFGPGTRLTVL.

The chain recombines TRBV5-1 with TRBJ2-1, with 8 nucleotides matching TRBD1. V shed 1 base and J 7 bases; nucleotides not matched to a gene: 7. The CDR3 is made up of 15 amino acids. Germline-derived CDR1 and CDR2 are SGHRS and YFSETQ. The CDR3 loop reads CASSLTTGALNEQFF. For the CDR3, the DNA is TGCGCCAGCAGCTTGACGACAGGGGCCTTAAATGAGCAGTTCTTC.

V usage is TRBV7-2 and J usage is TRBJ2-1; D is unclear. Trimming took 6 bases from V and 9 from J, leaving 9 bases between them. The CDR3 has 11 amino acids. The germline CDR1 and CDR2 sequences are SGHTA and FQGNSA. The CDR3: CASRLVTEQFF. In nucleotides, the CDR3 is TGTGCCAGCAGGCTGGTTACTGAGCAGTTCTTC.

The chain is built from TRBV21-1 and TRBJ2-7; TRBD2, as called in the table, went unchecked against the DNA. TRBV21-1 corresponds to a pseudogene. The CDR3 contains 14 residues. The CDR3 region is CASLPLALAYEQYF. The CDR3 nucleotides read TGTGCCAGCCTTCCCCTAGCGCTAGCCTACGAGCAGTACTTC.